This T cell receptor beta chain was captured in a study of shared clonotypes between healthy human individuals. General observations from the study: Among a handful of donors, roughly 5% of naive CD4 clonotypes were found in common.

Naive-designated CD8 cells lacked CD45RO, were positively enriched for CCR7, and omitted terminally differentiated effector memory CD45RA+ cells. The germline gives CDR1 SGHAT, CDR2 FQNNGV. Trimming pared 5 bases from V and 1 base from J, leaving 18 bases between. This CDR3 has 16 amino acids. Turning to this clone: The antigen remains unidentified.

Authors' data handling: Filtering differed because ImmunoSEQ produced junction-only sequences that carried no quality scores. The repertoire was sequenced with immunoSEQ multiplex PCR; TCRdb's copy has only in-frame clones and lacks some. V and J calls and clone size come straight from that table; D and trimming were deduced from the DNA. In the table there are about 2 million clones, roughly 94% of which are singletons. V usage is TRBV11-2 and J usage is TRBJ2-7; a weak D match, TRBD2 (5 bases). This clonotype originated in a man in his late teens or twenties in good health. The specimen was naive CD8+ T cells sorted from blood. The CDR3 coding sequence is TGTGCCAGCAGCGCTACCGCTCAAGGCGGGTCCTACGAGCAGTACTTC. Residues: CASSATAQGGSYEQYF. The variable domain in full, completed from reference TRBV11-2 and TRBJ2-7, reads EAGVAQSPRYKIIEKRQSVAFWCNPISGHATLYWYQQILGQGPKLLIQFQNNGVVDDSQLPKDRFSAERLKGVDSTLKIQPAKLEDSAVYLCASSATAQGGSYEQYFGPGTRLTVT.